A few counts support the clone carrying this TCR beta chain. No antigen is known for it. This sample was included in a study of T cells in Graves' hyperthyroidism and ophthalmopathy. Template material for amplifying TCR beta CDR3 regions consisted of RNA transcripts. In the first-round RT-PCR of the TCR CDR3, the HTBI primer set was used. TCRdb reprocessed the multiplex PCR reads with MiXCR, giving one entry per CDR3 protein. Seen here are some 400,000 distinct CDR3 sequences, about 13% observed once, and the top ten hold 20%. Germline CDR1 GTSNPN, CDR2 SVGIG (reference sequence). The CDR3 has 14 amino acids. Trimming left V 0 bases short and J 7 bases short, with 15 bases between. Study findings and constraints: With a median lead of approximately 6.4 months before onset, the model predicted ophthalmopathy. Expanded thyroid clonotypes (above 0.001) were mostly also found in blood.

This sequence originates from a young man with Graves' hyperthyroidism that later progressed to Graves' ophthalmopathy. The rearrangement links TRBV30 to TRBJ2-5, with D possibly TRBD1 on 6 matching bases. Sequenced input: blood. CDR3 sequence reads: CAWSVYRSQGTQYF. The DNA for the CDR3 is TGTGCCTGGAGTGTATACAGGTCACAGGGGACCCAGTACTTC.